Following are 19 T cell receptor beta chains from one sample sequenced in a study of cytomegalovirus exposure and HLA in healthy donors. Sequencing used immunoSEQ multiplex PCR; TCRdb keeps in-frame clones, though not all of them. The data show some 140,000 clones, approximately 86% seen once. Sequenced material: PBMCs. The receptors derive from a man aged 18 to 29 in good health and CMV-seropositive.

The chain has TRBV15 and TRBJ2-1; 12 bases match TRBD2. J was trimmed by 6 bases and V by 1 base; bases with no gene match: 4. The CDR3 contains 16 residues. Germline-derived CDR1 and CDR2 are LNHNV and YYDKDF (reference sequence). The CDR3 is CATSRGTSGDGNEQFF. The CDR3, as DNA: TGTGCCACCAGCAGAGGGACTAGCGGGGACGGCAATGAGCAGTTCTTC.

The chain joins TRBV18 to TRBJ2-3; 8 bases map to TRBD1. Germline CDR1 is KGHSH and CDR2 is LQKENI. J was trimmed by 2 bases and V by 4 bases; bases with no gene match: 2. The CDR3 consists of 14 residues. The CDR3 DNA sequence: TGTGCCAGCTCACTGACAGGGGTCACAGATACGCAGTATTTT. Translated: CASSLTGVTDTQYF.

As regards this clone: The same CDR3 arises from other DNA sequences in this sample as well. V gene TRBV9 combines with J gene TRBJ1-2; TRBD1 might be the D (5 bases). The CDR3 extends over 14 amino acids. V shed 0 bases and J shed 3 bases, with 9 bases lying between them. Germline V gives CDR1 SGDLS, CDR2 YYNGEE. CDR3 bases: TGTGCCAGCAGCGTAGGAGGAGGGGACTATGGCTACACCTTC. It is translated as CASSVGGGDYGYTF.

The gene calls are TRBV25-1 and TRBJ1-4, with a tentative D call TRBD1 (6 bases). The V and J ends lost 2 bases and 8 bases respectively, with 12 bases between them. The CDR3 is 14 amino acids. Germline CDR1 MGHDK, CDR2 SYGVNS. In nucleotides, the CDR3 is TGTGCCAGCAGTGAACTCCGACAGGAGGAAAAACTGTTTTTT. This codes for CASSELRQEEKLFF.

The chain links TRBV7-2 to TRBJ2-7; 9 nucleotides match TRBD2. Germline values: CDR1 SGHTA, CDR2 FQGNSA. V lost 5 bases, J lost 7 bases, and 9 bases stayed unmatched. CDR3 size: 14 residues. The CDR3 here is CASSLGLARREQYF. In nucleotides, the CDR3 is TGTGCCAGCAGCCTAGGACTAGCGAGGAGAGAGCAGTACTTC.

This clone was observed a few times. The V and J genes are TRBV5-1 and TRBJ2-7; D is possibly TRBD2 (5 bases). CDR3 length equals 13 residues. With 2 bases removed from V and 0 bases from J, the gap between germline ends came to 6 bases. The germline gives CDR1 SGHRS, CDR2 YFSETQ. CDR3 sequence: CASSFGISYEQYF. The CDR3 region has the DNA TGCGCCAGCAGCTTCGGGATCTCCTACGAGCAGTACTTC.

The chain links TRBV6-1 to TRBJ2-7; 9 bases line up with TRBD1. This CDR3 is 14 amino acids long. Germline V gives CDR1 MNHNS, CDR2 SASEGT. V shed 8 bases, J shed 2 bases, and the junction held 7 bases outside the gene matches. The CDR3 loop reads CASGLDRGPYEQYF. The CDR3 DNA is TGTGCCAGCGGGCTGGACAGGGGACCCTACGAGCAGTACTTC.

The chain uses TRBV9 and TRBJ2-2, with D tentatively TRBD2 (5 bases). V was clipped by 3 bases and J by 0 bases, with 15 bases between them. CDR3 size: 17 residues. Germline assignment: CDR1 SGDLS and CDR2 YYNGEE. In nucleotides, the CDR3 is TGTGCCAGCAGCGCCAAGGACTGGAAAGCGAACACCGGGGAGCTGTTTTTT. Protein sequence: CASSAKDWKANTGELFF. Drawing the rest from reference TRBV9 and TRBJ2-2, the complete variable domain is DSGVTQTPKHLITATGQRVTLRCSPRSGDLSVYWYQQSLDQGLQFLIQYYNGEERAKGNILERFSAQQFPDLHSELNLSSLELGDSALYFCASSAKDWKANTGELFFGEGSRLTVL.

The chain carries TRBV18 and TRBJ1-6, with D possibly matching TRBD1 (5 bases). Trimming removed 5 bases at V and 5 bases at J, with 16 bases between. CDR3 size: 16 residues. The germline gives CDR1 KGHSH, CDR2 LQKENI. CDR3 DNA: TGTGCCAGCTCAGTCCGACAGAGTGAGAATAATTCACCCCTCCACTTT. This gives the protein CASSVRQSENNSPLHF.

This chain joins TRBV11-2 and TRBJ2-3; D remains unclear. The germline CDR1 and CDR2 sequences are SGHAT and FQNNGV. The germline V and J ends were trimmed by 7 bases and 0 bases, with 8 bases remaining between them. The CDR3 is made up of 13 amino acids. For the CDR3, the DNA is TGTGCCAGCACTGCGGTGAGCACAGATACGCAGTATTTT. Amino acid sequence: CASTAVSTDTQYF.

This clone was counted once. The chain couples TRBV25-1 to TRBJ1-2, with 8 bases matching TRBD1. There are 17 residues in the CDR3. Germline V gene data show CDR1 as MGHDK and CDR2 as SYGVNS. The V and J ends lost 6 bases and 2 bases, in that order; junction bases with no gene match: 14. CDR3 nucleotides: TGTGCCAGCAGCCCGGGGGCAGGGGGCGCCCCCAACTATGGCTACACCTTC. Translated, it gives CASSPGAGGAPNYGYTF.

CDR3 protein: CASSFSGNTEAFF. The CDR3 DNA is TGTGCCAGCAGCTTCAGTGGGAACACTGAAGCTTTCTTT. The chain links TRBV7-6 to TRBJ1-1, with no clear D. CDR3 length: 13 residues. With 3 bases removed from V and 1 base from J, the gap between germline ends came to 6 bases. Per the germline V gene, CDR1 is SGHVS and CDR2 is FNYEAQ.

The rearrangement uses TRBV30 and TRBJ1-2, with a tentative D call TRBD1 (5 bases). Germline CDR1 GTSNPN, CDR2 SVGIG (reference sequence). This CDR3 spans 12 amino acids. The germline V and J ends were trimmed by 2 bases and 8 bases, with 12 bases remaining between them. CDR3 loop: CAWSQGVQGYTF. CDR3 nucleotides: TGTGCCTGGAGTCAAGGGGTACAGGGCTACACCTTC.

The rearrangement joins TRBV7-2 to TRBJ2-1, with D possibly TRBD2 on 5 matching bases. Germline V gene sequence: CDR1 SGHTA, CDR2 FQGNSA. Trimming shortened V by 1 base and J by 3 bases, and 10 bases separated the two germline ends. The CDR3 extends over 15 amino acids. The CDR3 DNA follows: TGTGCCAGCAGCTTAGGTGGGAGTTACTACAATGAGCAGTTCTTC. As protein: CASSLGGSYYNEQFF.

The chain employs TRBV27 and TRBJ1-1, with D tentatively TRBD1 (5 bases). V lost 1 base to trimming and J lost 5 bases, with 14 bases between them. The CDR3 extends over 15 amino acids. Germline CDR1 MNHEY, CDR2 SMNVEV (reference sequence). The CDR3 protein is CASSLFQGKGTEAFF. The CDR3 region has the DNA TGTGCCAGCAGTTTATTTCAGGGAAAGGGGACTGAAGCTTTCTTT.

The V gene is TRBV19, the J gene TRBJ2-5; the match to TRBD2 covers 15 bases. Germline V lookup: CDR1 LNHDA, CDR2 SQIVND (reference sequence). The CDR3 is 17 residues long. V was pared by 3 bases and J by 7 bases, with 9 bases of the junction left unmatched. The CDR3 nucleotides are TGTGCCAGTAGTATCGGACTAGCGGGGGGGCAGTTCGGGACCCAGTACTTC. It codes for CASSIGLAGGQFGTQYF.

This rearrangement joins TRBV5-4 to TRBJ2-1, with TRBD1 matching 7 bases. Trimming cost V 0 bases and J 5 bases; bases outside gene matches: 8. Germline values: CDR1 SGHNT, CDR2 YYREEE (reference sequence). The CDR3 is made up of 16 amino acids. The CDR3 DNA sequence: TGTGCCAGCAGCTTGGCCACGGGACAGAACCACAATGAGCAGTTCTTC. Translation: CASSLATGQNHNEQFF.

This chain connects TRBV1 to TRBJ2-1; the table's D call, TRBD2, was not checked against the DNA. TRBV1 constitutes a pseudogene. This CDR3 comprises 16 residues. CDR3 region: CTSSQDGLPLWNEQFF. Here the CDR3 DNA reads TGCACCAGCAGCCAAGACGGACTACCCTTGTGGAATGAGCAGTTCTTC.

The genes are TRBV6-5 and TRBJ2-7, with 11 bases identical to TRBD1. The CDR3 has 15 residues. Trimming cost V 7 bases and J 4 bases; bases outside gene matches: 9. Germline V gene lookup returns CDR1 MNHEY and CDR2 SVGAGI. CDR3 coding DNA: TGTGCCAGCACCCCCCGCCGGGACAGGGGGTACGAGCAGTACTTC. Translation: CASTPRRDRGYEQYF.